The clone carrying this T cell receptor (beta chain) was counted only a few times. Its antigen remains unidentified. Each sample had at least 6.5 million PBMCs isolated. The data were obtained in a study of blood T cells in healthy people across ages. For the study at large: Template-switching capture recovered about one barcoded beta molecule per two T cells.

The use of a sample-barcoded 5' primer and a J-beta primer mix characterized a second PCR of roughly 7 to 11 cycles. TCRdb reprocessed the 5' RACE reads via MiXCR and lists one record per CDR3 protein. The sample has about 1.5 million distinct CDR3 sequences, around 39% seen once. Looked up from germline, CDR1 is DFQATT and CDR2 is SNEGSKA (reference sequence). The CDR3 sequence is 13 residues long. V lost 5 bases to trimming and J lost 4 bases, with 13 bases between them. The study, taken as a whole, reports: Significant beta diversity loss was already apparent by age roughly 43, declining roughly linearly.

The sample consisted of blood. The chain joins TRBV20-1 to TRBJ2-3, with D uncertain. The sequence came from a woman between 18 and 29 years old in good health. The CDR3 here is CSAPPHGADTQYF. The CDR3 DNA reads TGCAGTGCTCCTCCCCATGGGGCAGATACGCAGTATTTT.